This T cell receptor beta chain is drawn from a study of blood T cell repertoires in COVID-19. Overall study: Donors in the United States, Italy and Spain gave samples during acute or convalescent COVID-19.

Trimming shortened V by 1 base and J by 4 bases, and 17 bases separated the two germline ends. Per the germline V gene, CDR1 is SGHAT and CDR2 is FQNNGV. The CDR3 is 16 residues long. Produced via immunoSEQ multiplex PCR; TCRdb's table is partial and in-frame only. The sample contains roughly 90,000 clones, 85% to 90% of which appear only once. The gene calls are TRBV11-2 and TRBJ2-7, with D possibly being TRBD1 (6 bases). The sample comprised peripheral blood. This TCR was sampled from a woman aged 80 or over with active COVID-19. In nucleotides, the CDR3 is TGTGCCAGCAGCTTAGGTACCGGGACAAATCCTTACGAGCAGTACTTC. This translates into CASSLGTGTNPYEQYF. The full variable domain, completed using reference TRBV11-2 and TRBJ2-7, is EAGVAQSPRYKIIEKRQSVAFWCNPISGHATLYWYQQILGQGPKLLIQFQNNGVVDDSQLPKDRFSAERLKGVDSTLKIQPAKLEDSAVYLCASSLGTGTNPYEQYFGPGTRLTVT.